The source of this TCR beta chain is a study of CD8+CD57+ T cells in acquired aplastic anemia. Study summary: Sorted CD4+ plus CD8+ cells gave DNA averaging roughly 3 ug.

Template material for TCR beta VDJ and CDR3 profiling consisted of genomic DNA. Each CDR3 protein is one row after TCRdb ran MiXCR on the reads. The table shows about 400,000 distinct CDR3 sequences, with about two thirds occurring only once. Remarks on this clonotype: What it binds is unknown.

Notes on the study in general: Between patients and controls, CD8+ Simpson's diversity did not vary significantly. In common between the patients and the controls were nearly 30 CD8+ CDR3 sequences.

V lost 4 bases and J 5 bases, leaving 10 bases between the germline ends. CDR3 length equals 12 residues. Germline V lookup: CDR1 SGHDT, CDR2 YYEEEE. Material: sorted CD4+, CD8+, or CD8+CD57+ T cells (not recorded which) from PBMCs. The chain links TRBV5-6 to TRBJ2-7; D is uncertain. The receptor comes from a human donor in good health, serving as a control. CDR3 residues: CASSRSYNEQYF. The CDR3 region has the DNA TGTGCCAGCAGCCGCAGCTACAACGAGCAGTACTTC.